This paragraph reports one TCR beta chain. The antigen is unknown. The data stem from a study of vaccination effects on CD4 cells after COVID-19. In the study overall: As their vaccination, participants received two doses of either BNT162b2 or mRNA-1273.

Clones were sequenced by immunoSEQ multiplex PCR, and TCRdb holds only the in-frame ones, with some missing. The table lists roughly 30,000 clones, 73% of them singletons, with 27% in the top ten. CDR1 SGHRS and CDR2 YFSETQ come from the germline V gene. CDR3 length: 13 amino acids. V dropped 4 bases and J dropped 1 base, with 5 bases sitting between them. General study points: Clones induced by infection and by vaccine showed marked clonal contraction late after vaccination.

CD4+ T cells specific for antigen were expanded with viral peptide pools by the ViraFEST assay before sequencing. With approximately 10 days of culture completed, CD4+ T cells were isolated. Nobody among the vaccine recipients had prior SARS-CoV-2 infection (nucleocapsid antibodies were negative). Cultures used over 1.5 million PBMC per well, approximately 10 IU/ml IL-2 and roughly 10 ug/ml peptides. On both days 3 and 7, half of the culture medium was replaced with IL-2 medium. The receptor was isolated from a human donor who received a COVID-19 vaccine. This specimen consisted of CD4+ T cells from PBMCs cultured with HCoV-OC43 spike peptides, obtained before COVID-19 vaccination. Indicated subset: HCoV-OC43 spike overlapping peptide pool stimulation. V usage is TRBV5-1 and J usage is TRBJ2-2; no clear D. CDR3 coding DNA: TGCGCCAGCAGCGAAGGGAACACCGGGGAGCTGTTTTTT. It codes for CASSEGNTGELFF.